These T cell receptor beta chains were read from a single sample in a study of T-cell reconstitution after alpha-beta-depleted transplantation in children. TCRdb re-analysed the PCR reads in MiXCR, keeping a single row per CDR3 protein. Of 40,000 to 55,000 distinct CDR3 sequences in the sample, about 9% were seen once. Sequenced material: PBMCs, mostly from graft donor cells, taken 60 days after TCRalphabeta/CD19-depleted stem cell transplant. Source of these receptors: a male patient aged 2 to 10 who had a stem cell transplant for chronic granulomatous disease, so the T cells may come from the graft donor. The conserved cysteine and the conserved F or W are not part of the CDR3 here. Fields, in order: D gene, J gene, V gene, CDR3 protein. A D gene is named only where the DNA matches it firmly.

TRBD2,TRBJ2-3,TRBV4-3,ASSQDSGGSYTQY
.,TRBJ1-2,TRBV12-3/TRBV12-4,ASSLNGVQAYGYT
TRBD2,TRBJ2-1,TRBV3-1,ASSLAGGTAYNEQF
.,TRBJ1-4,TRBV20-1,SAREEVGREVEKLF
.,TRBJ1-5,TRBV28,ASSLGGTNQPQH
TRBD2,TRBJ2-1,TRBV20-1,SASLSWGQPTSGSSYNEQF
.,TRBJ2-7,TRBV4-3,ASSQDLEGQLLDYEQY
TRBD1,TRBJ2-7,TRBV7-2,ASSFGSGQAKEQY
.,TRBJ1-5,TRBV4-3,ASSQGRFNQPQH
TRBD2,TRBJ2-1,TRBV20-1,SGVDLSSGRLNEQF
TRBD2,TRBJ2-1,TRBV7-9,ASSYSGLAGASNEQF
TRBD2,TRBJ2-1,TRBV6-5,ASSSPGTSGRYREQF
.,TRBJ2-7,TRBV6-6,ASSYSLAEQY
.,TRBJ2-5,TRBV7-9,ASSPPPRETQY
TRBD2,TRBJ2-2,TRBV3-1,ASSQVFGLAGGRNTGELF
TRBD1,TRBJ1-1,TRBV6-1,ASSEPKQGAGYTEAF
TRBD2,TRBJ2-7,TRBV27,ASSLDGGSGYEQY
TRBD1,TRBJ1-2,TRBV5-1,ASSFQGEGYT
TRBD1,TRBJ1-6,TRBV9,ASSVEDRGFYSPLH
TRBD2,TRBJ2-1,TRBV27,ASSLPSLAGGPSEQF
.,TRBJ2-6,TRBV5-1,ASSPGISSGANVLT
TRBD1,TRBJ1-2,TRBV6-4,ASSPADRVNYGYT
.,TRBJ1-5,TRBV12-3/TRBV12-4,ASREEMPNQPQH
.,TRBJ2-1,TRBV14,ASSQDWRNWNEQF
.,TRBJ2-2,TRBV7-8,ASSLAGAGELF
.,TRBJ1-4,TRBV7-8,ASSPSRQATNEKLF
TRBD1,TRBJ2-7,TRBV14,ASSITGTGGDTSEQY
TRBD2,TRBJ2-1,TRBV6-4,ASSPTSGRPSDEQF
.,TRBJ1-2,TRBV15,ATSTQVGYGYT
.,TRBJ2-3,TRBV10-2,ASSPTRGTDTQY
.,TRBJ2-7,TRBV25-1,ASSELGEQY
.,TRBJ2-3,TRBV5-1,ASSSTGTDTQY
.,TRBJ1-2,TRBV4-1,ASSHALPPAQPPGGYT
.,TRBJ2-3,TRBV7-2,ASSPRRGSTDTQY
.,TRBJ2-3,TRBV6-1,ASRGYTDTQY
TRBD1,TRBJ1-6,TRBV27,ASRSGGSPLH
.,TRBJ1-5,TRBV20-1,SAGVGGRRNQPQH
.,TRBJ2-1,TRBV27,ASSFTGVGEQF
.,TRBJ2-4,TRBV20-1,SARVYRGVTKNIQY
.,TRBJ1-1,TRBV5-6,ASSLAQGITEAF
.,TRBJ2-5,TRBV10-1,ASSESIGHPTGRETQY